These 5 T cell receptor beta chains came from one sample sequenced in a study of blood T cell repertoires in COVID-19. Assay used: immunoSEQ multiplex PCR; TCRdb lists only in-frame clones, some missing. The data show 150,000 or so clones, with roughly 80% seen just once and about 3% held by the top ten. The specimen sequenced was peripheral blood. These receptors originate from a woman aged 35 to 49 with active or convalescent COVID-19.

The rearrangement joins TRBV27 to TRBJ2-5; TRBD2 matches at 7 bases. From germline, CDR1 is MNHEY and CDR2 SMNVEV (reference sequence). With V trimmed by 5 bases and J by 1 base, 10 bases remained unmatched. The length of the CDR3 is 16 residues. As DNA, the CDR3 is TGTGCCAGCAGTGCCTCTAGCGGTGACGCCCAAGAGACCCAGTACTTC. This codes for CASSASSGDAQETQYF.

The V call is TRBV5-5, the J call TRBJ2-5; maybe TRBD2 (7 bases). The V end was cut by 0 bases, the J end by 2 bases, with 14 bases between. The CDR3 is 16 residues long. Germline values: CDR1 SGHKS, CDR2 YYEKEE (reference sequence). Here the CDR3 reads CASSLAGGGPQETQYF. The DNA for the CDR3 is TGTGCCAGCAGCTTGGCGGGCGGGGGCCCTCAAGAGACCCAGTACTTC. Using reference TRBV5-5 and TRBJ2-5 for the parts outside the CDR3, the full variable domain is DAGVTQSPTHLIKTRGQQVTLRCSPISGHKSVSWYQQVLGQGPQFIFQYYEKEERGRGNFPDRFSARQFPNYSSELNVNALLLGDSALYLCASSLAGGGPQETQYFGPGTRLLVL.

The chain links TRBV5-1 to TRBJ1-4; TRBD1 might be the D (5 bases). Germline CDR1 reads SGHRS; CDR2 reads YFSETQ. Between the trimmed V and J ends, which lost 9 bases and 6 bases, there was a span of 18 bases. This CDR3 spans 14 amino acids. In DNA form, the CDR3 reads TGCGCCACCTCCCGGGGACTGACGTATGAAAAACTGTTTTTT. Its protein is CATSRGLTYEKLFF.

J is TRBJ1-2 and V is TRBV30; 10 nucleotides line up with TRBD1. Per germline, CDR1 GTSNPN and CDR2 SVGIG (reference sequence). Trimming removed 0 bases from V and 3 bases from J; junction bases left unmatched: 7. This CDR3 is 16 amino acids long. CDR3 residues: CAWSVRGDRGYYGYTF. As DNA, the CDR3 is TGTGCCTGGAGTGTAAGAGGGGACAGGGGATACTATGGCTACACCTTC.

J is TRBJ2-7 and V is TRBV19; perhaps TRBD1 as D (7 bases). Per the germline V gene, CDR1 is LNHDA and CDR2 is SQIVND (reference sequence). Trimming shortened V by 6 bases and J by 3 bases, and 30 bases separated the two germline ends. The CDR3 extends over 19 amino acids. CDR3 coding DNA: TGTGCCAGTAGCACACCACTAGCTGGACAGGTATTAATCAACTACGAGCAGTACTTC. Amino acid sequence: CASSTPLAGQVLINYEQYF.